This TCR beta chain was found in a study of OX40 agonist ivuxolimab in advanced cancers. For the study at large: Participants, 65% to 85% male, averaged roughly 60 years of age, ranging from about 23 to 79.

The germline V gene has CDR1 SGDLS and CDR2 YYNGEE. This CDR3 contains 16 residues. Trimming removed 0 bases at V and 9 bases at J, with 19 bases between. TCRdb's copy holds only in-frame clones and misses some; the assay was immunoSEQ multiplex PCR. The sample yields tens of thousands of clones, roughly 88% seen once. The TCR originated in an adult with an advanced solid tumor such as melanoma, head and neck, liver or kidney cancer. The material sequenced was CD4+ or CD8+ T cells sorted from blood, taken in a trial of the OX40 agonist ivuxolimab. This chain uses TRBV9 with TRBJ2-1; D may be TRBD2 (5 bases). The CDR3 DNA is TGTGCCAGCAGCGTAGGAGGGTCGCCGGCCGCCGGTGAGCAGTTCTTC. This codes for CASSVGGSPAAGEQFF.